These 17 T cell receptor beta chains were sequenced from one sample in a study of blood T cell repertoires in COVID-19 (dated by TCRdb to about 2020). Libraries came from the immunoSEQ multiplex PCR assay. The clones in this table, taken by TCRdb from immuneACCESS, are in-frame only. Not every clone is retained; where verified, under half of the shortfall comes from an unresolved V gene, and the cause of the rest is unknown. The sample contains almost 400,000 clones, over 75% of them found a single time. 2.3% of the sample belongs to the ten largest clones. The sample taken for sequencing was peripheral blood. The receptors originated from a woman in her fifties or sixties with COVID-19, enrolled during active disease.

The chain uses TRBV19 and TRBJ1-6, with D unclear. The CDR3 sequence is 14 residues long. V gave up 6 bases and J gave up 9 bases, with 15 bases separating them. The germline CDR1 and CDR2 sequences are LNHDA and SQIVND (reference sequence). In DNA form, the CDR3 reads TGTGCCAGTAGCTCCGGTCTCAAAAGTTCACCCCTCCACTTT. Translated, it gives CASSSGLKSSPLHF.

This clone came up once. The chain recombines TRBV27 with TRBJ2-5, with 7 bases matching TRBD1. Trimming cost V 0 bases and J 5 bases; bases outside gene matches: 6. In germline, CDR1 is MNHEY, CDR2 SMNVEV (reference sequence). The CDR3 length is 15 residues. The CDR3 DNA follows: TGTGCCAGCAGTTTATCATGGGACAGTTGGGAGACCCAGTACTTC. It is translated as CASSLSWDSWETQYF.

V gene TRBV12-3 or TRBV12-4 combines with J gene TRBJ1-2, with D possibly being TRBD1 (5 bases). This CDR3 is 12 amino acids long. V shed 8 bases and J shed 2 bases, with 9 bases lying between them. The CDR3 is CASGRTNYGYTF. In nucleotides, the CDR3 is TGTGCCAGCGGGAGGACAAACTATGGCTACACCTTC.

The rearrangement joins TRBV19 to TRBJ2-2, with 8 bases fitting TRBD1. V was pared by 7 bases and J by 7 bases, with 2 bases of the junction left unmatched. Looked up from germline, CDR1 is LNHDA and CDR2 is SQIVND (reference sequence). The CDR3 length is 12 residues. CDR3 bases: TGTGCCAGTAAACAGGGGGTCGGGGAGCTGTTTTTT. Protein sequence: CASKQGVGELFF.

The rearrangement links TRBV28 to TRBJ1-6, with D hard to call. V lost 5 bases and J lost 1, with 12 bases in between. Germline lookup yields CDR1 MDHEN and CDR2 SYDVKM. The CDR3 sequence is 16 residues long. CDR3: CASSPRTNSYNSPLHF. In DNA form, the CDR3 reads TGTGCCAGCAGTCCACGGACTAATTCCTATAATTCACCCCTCCACTTT.

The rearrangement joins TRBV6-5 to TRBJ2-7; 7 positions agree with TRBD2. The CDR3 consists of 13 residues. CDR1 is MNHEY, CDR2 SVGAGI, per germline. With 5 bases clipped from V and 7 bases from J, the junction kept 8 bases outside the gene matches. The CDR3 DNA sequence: TGTGCCAGCAGTCCCCTCGGGGGGTGGGAGCAGTACTTC. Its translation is CASSPLGGWEQYF.

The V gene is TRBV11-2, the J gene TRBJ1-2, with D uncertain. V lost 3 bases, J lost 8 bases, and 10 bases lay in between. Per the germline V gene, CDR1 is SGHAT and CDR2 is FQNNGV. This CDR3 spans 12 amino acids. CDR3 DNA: TGTGCCAGCAGCTTGGGCCGAACCGGCTACACCTTC. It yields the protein CASSLGRTGYTF.

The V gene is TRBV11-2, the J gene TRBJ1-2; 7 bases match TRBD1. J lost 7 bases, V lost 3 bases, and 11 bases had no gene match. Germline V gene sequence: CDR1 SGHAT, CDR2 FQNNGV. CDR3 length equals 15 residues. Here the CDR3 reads CASSLGPQGGSGYTF. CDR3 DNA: TGTGCCAGCAGCTTGGGACCCCAGGGGGGATCTGGCTACACCTTC.

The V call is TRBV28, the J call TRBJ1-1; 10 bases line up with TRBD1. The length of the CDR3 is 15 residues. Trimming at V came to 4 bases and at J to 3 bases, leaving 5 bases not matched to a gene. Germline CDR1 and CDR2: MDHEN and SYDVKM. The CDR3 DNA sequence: TGTGCCAGCAGTTCGGGACAGGGGATGGACACTGAAGCTTTCTTT. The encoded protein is CASSSGQGMDTEAFF.

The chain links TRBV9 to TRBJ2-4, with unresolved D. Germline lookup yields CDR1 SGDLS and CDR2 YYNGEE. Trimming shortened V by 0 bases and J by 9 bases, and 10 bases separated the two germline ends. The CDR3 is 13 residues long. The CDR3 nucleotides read TGTGCCAGCAGCGTAGGAGGCTTTAGCATTCAGTACTTC. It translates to CASSVGGFSIQYF.

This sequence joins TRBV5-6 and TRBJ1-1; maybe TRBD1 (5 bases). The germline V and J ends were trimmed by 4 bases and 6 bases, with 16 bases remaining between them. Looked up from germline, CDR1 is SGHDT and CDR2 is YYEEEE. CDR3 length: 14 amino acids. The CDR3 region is CASSQPTPGAEAFF. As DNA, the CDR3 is TGTGCCAGCAGCCAACCAACACCGGGGGCTGAAGCTTTCTTT.

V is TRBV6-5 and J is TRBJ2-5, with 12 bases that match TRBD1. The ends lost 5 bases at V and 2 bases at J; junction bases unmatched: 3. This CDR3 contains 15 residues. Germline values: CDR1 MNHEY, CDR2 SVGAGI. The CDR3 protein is CASSRDRGLQETQYF. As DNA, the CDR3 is TGTGCCAGCAGTCGGGACAGGGGGCTACAAGAGACCCAGTACTTC.

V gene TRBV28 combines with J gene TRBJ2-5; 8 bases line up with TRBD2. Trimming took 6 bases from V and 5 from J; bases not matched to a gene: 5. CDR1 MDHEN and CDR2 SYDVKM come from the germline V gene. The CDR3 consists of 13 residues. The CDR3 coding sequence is TGTGCCAGCAGCCGGGGGGGATCGGAGACCCAGTACTTC. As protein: CASSRGGSETQYF.

This CDR3 reads CASSQDRASVSYNEQFF. CDR3 nucleotide sequence: TGTGCCAGCAGCCAAGACCGCGCCAGCGTCTCCTACAATGAGCAGTTCTTC. The chain recombines TRBV4-2 with TRBJ2-1, with D uncertain. The germline gives CDR1 LGHNA, CDR2 YNFKEQ. V dropped 0 bases and J dropped 0 bases, with 12 bases sitting between them. CDR3 length: 17 amino acids.

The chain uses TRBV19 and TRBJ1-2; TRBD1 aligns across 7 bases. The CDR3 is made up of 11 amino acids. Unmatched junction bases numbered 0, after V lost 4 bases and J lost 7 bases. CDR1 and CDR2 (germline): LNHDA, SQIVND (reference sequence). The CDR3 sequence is CASSTGGGYTF. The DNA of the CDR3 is TGTGCCAGTAGTACAGGGGGTGGCTACACCTTC.

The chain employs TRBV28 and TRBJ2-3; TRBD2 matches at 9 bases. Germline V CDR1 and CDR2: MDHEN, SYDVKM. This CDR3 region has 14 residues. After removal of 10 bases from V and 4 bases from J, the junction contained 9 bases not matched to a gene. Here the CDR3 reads CATLERGVSDTQYF. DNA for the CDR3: TGTGCCACCCTTGAGCGGGGGGTGTCAGATACGCAGTATTTT.

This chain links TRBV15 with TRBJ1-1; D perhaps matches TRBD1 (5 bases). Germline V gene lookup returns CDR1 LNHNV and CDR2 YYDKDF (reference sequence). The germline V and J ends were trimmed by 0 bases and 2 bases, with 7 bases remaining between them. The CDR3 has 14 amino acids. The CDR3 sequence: CATSRERGNTEAFF. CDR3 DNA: TGTGCCACCAGCAGAGAAAGGGGAAACACTGAAGCTTTCTTT.